The 27 T cell receptor beta chains in this list originate from one sample, sequenced in a study of cytomegalovirus exposure and HLA in healthy donors. Researchers ran the PCR with 60 Vbeta and 13 Jbeta primers. TCRdb's table, derived via immunoSEQ multiplex PCR, lists solely in-frame clones and lacks some. The sample contains roughly 190,000 clones, about 9% of which appear only once. The specimen was PBMCs. The receptors derive from a woman aged 30 to 39 in good health and CMV-seropositive.

This clone appeared a few times. The chain recombines TRBV6-1 with TRBJ1-5; no clear D gene. Germline V gene lookup returns CDR1 MNHNS and CDR2 SASEGT. V shed 2 bases and J shed 8 bases, with 4 bases lying between them. This CDR3 contains 11 residues. The CDR3 loop is CASSETEPQHF. The CDR3 bases are TGTGCCAGCAGTGAAACGGAGCCCCAGCATTTT.

This clone appeared a few times. CDR3 bases: TGTGCCAGCAGCCGCGACAGGGGGAGTGAGCAGTACTTC. It specifies CASSRDRGSEQYF. The V and J genes are TRBV11-2 and TRBJ2-7, with 9 bases matching TRBD1. Germline V gives CDR1 SGHAT, CDR2 FQNNGV. With 5 bases clipped from V and 7 bases from J, the junction kept 6 bases outside the gene matches. The CDR3 spans 13 residues.

This sequence joins TRBV5-1 and TRBJ1-1; a weak D match, TRBD1 (6 bases). Germline values: CDR1 SGHRS, CDR2 YFSETQ. This CDR3 contains 15 residues. The V gene lost 6 bases and the J gene lost 4 bases, with 19 bases spanning the gap. Here the CDR3 reads CASNGRTGGVTEAFF. CDR3 nucleotides: TGCGCCAGCAACGGGAGGACGGGGGGCGTCACTGAAGCTTTCTTT. The complete variable domain, with remaining parts taken from reference TRBV5-1 and TRBJ1-1, reads KAGVTQTPRYLIKTRGQQVTLSCSPISGHRSVSWYQQTPGQGLQFLFEYFSETQRNKGNFPGRFSGRQFSNSRSEMNVSTLELGDSALYLCASNGRTGGVTEAFFGQGTRLTVV.

A few counts support this clone. This chain uses TRBV5-4 with TRBJ2-1; weak D call: TRBD1 (6 bases). From germline, CDR1 is SGHNT and CDR2 YYREEE (reference sequence). V was shortened by 4 bases and J by 3 bases, with 11 bases between the two germline ends. The CDR3 spans 14 residues. CDR3 in DNA: TGTGCCAGCAGCCCCGGACAGAGCTACAATGAGCAGTTCTTC. Its translation: CASSPGQSYNEQFF. Supplemented by reference TRBV5-4 and TRBJ2-1, the full variable domain reads ETGVTQSPTHLIKTRGQQVTLRCSSQSGHNTVSWYQQALGQGPQFIFQYYREEENGRGNFPPRFSGLQFPNYSSELNVNALELDDSALYLCASSPGQSYNEQFFGPGTRLTVL.

This clone was seen a handful of times. The CDR3 loop reads CAWKQGSTEAFF. CDR3 in DNA: TGTGCCTGGAAACAGGGAAGCACTGAAGCTTTCTTT. V gene TRBV30 combines with J gene TRBJ1-1, with a possible D match to TRBD1 (6 bases). Germline lookup yields CDR1 GTSNPN and CDR2 SVGIG (reference sequence). Trimming shortened V by 4 bases and J by 4 bases, and 10 bases separated the two germline ends. CDR3 length: 12 residues.

This clone was found a few times. The rearrangement uses TRBV29-1 and TRBJ2-5, with 9 nucleotides matching TRBD2. The end of the DNA aligns better with TRBJ2-7, so the J call may be wrong. There are 13 residues in the CDR3. The V gene's germline CDR1 is SQVTM and CDR2 ANQGSEA. CDR3 sequence (DNA): TGCAGCCTCCGGACTAGCGACTCCTACGAGCAGTACTTC. Protein sequence: CSLRTSDSYEQYF.

V usage is TRBV15 and J usage is TRBJ2-7; no firm D call. Trimming removed 4 bases from V and 3 bases from J, with 22 bases in between. CDR3 size: 17 residues. The V gene's germline CDR1 is LNHNV and CDR2 YYDKDF (reference sequence). As DNA, the CDR3 is TGTGCCACCAGCATTCCCGTAGCACTCTTTGCGAGCTACGAGCAGTACTTC. Translated, it gives CATSIPVALFASYEQYF.

The chain links TRBV19 to TRBJ1-1, with no clear D. The CDR3 is 13 residues long. In germline, CDR1 is LNHDA, CDR2 SQIVND (reference sequence). Trimming cost V 4 bases and J 4 bases, with 10 bases left between them. The CDR3 loop reads CASSTSSGTEAFF. Here the CDR3 DNA reads TGTGCCAGTAGTACCTCTAGTGGCACTGAAGCTTTCTTT.

The V gene is TRBV30, the J gene TRBJ2-1, with 9 bases fitting TRBD2. The J segment lost 8 bases and the V segment lost 5 bases, leaving 13 bases of the junction unmatched. Germline assignment: CDR1 GTSNPN and CDR2 SVGIG (reference sequence). The length of the CDR3 is 15 residues. The CDR3: CAWLMGASGKDEQFF. The CDR3 bases are TGTGCCTGGTTGATGGGTGCTAGCGGGAAGGATGAGCAGTTCTTC.

This rearrangement joins TRBV5-4 to TRBJ1-2; D is perhaps TRBD1 (5 bases). CDR3 length equals 15 residues. The V and J ends lost 0 bases and 3 bases respectively, with 12 bases between them. CDR1 SGHNT and CDR2 YYREEE come from the germline V gene (reference sequence). Here the CDR3 reads CASSLVGQGYYGYTF. For the CDR3, the DNA is TGTGCCAGCAGCTTGGTTGGGCAGGGATACTATGGCTACACCTTC.

J is TRBJ1-1 and V is TRBV6-5; D gene ambiguous. Looked up from germline, CDR1 is MNHEY and CDR2 is SVGAGI. The CDR3 sequence is 15 residues long. The V and J ends lost 6 bases and 1 base respectively, with 15 bases between them. CDR3 residues: CASSPWGEGNTEAFF. The CDR3 nucleotides read TGTGCCAGCAGCCCCTGGGGAGAGGGGAACACTGAAGCTTTCTTT.

This clone was recorded a few times. The V call is TRBV29-1, the J call TRBJ2-3; TRBD2 aligns across 9 bases. CDR3 length: 15 amino acids. Germline V gene data show CDR1 as SQVTM and CDR2 as ANQGSEA. V was clipped by 4 bases and J by 2 bases; unmatched bases: 7. CDR3 region: CSVAVAGASTDTQYF. CDR3 nucleotide sequence: TGCAGCGTTGCCGTAGCGGGAGCGTCCACAGATACGCAGTATTTT.

This clone has more than one count but fewer than ten. V and J are TRBV4-1 and TRBJ1-1, with a possible D match to TRBD1 (6 bases). The CDR3 runs 15 residues. Trimming left V 1 base short and J 4 bases short, with 13 bases between. Germline assignment: CDR1 MGHRA and CDR2 YSYEKL. The CDR3 DNA is TGCGCCAGCAGCCAAGCGGGGGGGGCTATCACTGAAGCTTTCTTT. This codes for CASSQAGGAITEAFF.

As to this clone: The sample holds other DNA sequences that translate to the same CDR3. The chain joins TRBV7-9 to TRBJ1-5; TRBD1 might be the D (5 bases). CDR1 and CDR2 from the germline V gene are SEHNR and FQNEAQ (reference sequence). The CDR3 loop spans 12 amino acids. V lost 5 bases to trimming and J lost 6 bases, with 8 bases between them. Here the CDR3 DNA reads TGTGCCAGCAGCCTGGGGGGTCAGCCCCAGCATTTT. Translated, it gives CASSLGGQPQHF. Combining the CDR3 with reference TRBV7-9 and TRBJ1-5 gives the whole variable domain DTGVSQNPRHKITKRGQNVTFRCDPISEHNRLYWYRQTLGQGPEFLTYFQNEAQLEKSRLLSDRFSAERPKGSFSTLEIQRTEQGDSAMYLCASSLGGQPQHFGDGTRLSIL.

With respect to this clone: Compared with germline, one end of the junction differs, possibly owing to a read error. J is TRBJ2-7 and V is TRBV29-1; tentatively, D is TRBD2 (5 bases). The CDR3 spans 14 residues. Germline V gives CDR1 SQVTM, CDR2 ANQGSEA. CDR3 protein: CSVEGPYGDYEQYF. The CDR3 DNA follows: TGCAGCGTCGAAGGACCCTACGGGGACTACGAGCAGTACTTC.

The chain carries TRBV11-2 and TRBJ2-5; no clear D gene. CDR3 length equals 12 residues. The V gene's germline CDR1 is SGHAT and CDR2 FQNNGV. The germline V and J ends were trimmed by 5 bases and 4 bases, with 8 bases remaining between them. CDR3 residues: CASSPYGETQYF. Written as DNA, the CDR3 is TGTGCCAGCAGCCCTTACGGAGAGACCCAGTACTTC.

This clone has a handful of counts. The chain links TRBV27 to TRBJ1-4, with 7 positions matching TRBD1. The V gene's germline CDR1 is MNHEY and CDR2 SMNVEV (reference sequence). The J segment lost 0 bases and the V segment lost 5 bases, leaving 3 bases of the junction unmatched. The CDR3 sequence is 15 residues long. This CDR3 reads CASSTGTATNEKLFF. The CDR3 DNA reads as TGTGCCAGCAGTACCGGGACAGCAACTAATGAAAAACTGTTTTTT.

The gene calls are TRBV27 and TRBJ1-2, with D tentatively TRBD1 (6 bases). The CDR3 is 14 amino acids. CDR1 is MNHEY and CDR2 is SMNVEV in the germline V gene (reference sequence). The V gene lost 6 bases and the J gene lost 1 base, with 12 bases spanning the gap. The CDR3 protein is CASSRGGGNYGYTF. CDR3 DNA: TGTGCCAGCAGCCGAGGGGGGGGTAACTATGGCTACACCTTC.

There are a few counts of this clone. The V gene is TRBV10-3, the J gene TRBJ2-3, with 8 bases aligning to TRBD2. Unmatched junction bases numbered 5, after V lost 2 bases and J lost 1 base. Germline CDR1 ENHRY, CDR2 SYGVKD. There are 16 residues in the CDR3. The CDR3 sequence is CAISEPLGGGTDTQYF. DNA for the CDR3: TGTGCCATCAGTGAGCCCCTCGGGGGGGGCACAGATACGCAGTATTTT.

V gene TRBV27 combines with J gene TRBJ2-3, with 10 bases lining up with TRBD2. The germline V gene encodes CDR1 MNHEY and CDR2 SMNVEV (reference sequence). The CDR3 length is 19 residues. The V gene end was trimmed by 2 bases and the J gene end by 1 base; junction bases not matched to a gene: 12. The CDR3 nucleotides are TGTGCCAGCAGTTTAGGGGCTAGCGGGAGTAGGTGGGGCACAGATACGCAGTATTTT. It yields the protein CASSLGASGSRWGTDTQYF.

The V and J genes are TRBV7-2 and TRBJ2-3; possible D gene TRBD2, 7 bases. The CDR3 length is 17 residues. Trimming shortened V by 6 bases and J by 2 bases, and 21 bases separated the two germline ends. Germline V gene lookup returns CDR1 SGHTA and CDR2 FQGNSA. The CDR3 loop reads CASRKGGREYHTDTQYF. CDR3 sequence (DNA): TGTGCCAGCAGAAAAGGGGGGAGGGAGTACCACACAGATACGCAGTATTTT.

This chain connects TRBV19 to TRBJ2-1, with TRBD2 matching over 13 bases. The CDR3 sequence is 14 residues long. Trimming removed 6 bases from V and 7 bases from J; junction bases left unmatched: 3. Per germline, CDR1 LNHDA and CDR2 SQIVND (reference sequence). This chain's CDR3 is CASRLAGGKNEQFF. For the CDR3, the DNA is TGTGCCAGTAGACTAGCGGGAGGGAAAAATGAGCAGTTCTTC.

V is TRBV11-2 and J is TRBJ2-5, with D uncertain. The germline V gene has CDR1 SGHAT and CDR2 FQNNGV. The V and J ends lost 1 base and 4 bases respectively, with 4 bases between them. The CDR3 is made up of 12 amino acids. The CDR3 DNA reads as TGTGCCAGCAGCTTAGTCCGAGAGACCCAGTACTTC. Amino acids: CASSLVRETQYF.

The genes are TRBV9 and TRBJ1-1; D is ambiguous. The germline V gene has CDR1 SGDLS and CDR2 YYNGEE. Trimming left V 0 bases short and J 2 bases short, with 8 bases between. The CDR3 contains 14 residues. CDR3 amino acids: CASSVVGANTEAFF. Here the CDR3 DNA reads TGTGCCAGCAGCGTAGTAGGAGCAAACACTGAAGCTTTCTTT.

This clone was seen more than once but under ten times. This chain joins TRBV7-3 and TRBJ1-4; 8 positions agree with TRBD1. The CDR3 covers 13 residues. Looked up from germline, CDR1 is SGHTA and CDR2 is FQGTGA. Unmatched junction bases numbered 3, after V lost 4 bases and J lost 8 bases. The DNA of the CDR3 is TGTGCCAGCAGCTCCGACAGGGGCGAAAAACTGTTTTTT. This gives the protein CASSSDRGEKLFF. The variable domain in full, completed from reference TRBV7-3 and TRBJ1-4, reads GAGVSQTPSNKVTEKGKYVELRCDPISGHTALYWYRQSLGQGPEFLIYFQGTGAADDSGLPNDRFFAVRPEGSVSTLKIQRTERGDSAVYLCASSSDRGEKLFFGSGTQLSVL.

The chain employs TRBV7-9 and TRBJ2-7, with 12 bases identical to TRBD2. V shed 0 bases, J shed 7 bases, and the junction held 7 bases outside the gene matches. The V gene's germline CDR1 is SEHNR and CDR2 FQNEAQ (reference sequence). The CDR3 spans 16 residues. This chain's CDR3 is CASSLAASGRAGEQYF. The DNA for the CDR3 is TGTGCCAGCAGCTTAGCCGCTAGCGGGAGGGCCGGGGAGCAGTACTTC. The variable domain in full, completed from reference TRBV7-9 and TRBJ2-7, reads DTGVSQNPRHKITKRGQNVTFRCDPISEHNRLYWYRQTLGQGPEFLTYFQNEAQLEKSRLLSDRFSAERPKGSFSTLEIQRTEQGDSAMYLCASSLAASGRAGEQYFGPGTRLTVT.

In this sample, this clone turned up a few times. The chain is built from TRBV28 and TRBJ1-4, with D perhaps matching TRBD1 (6 bases). The CDR3 length is 11 residues. V was cut by 6 bases and J by 8 bases, with 7 bases left in between. CDR1 is MDHEN, CDR2 SYDVKM, per germline. This CDR3 reads CASSQGEKLFF. The DNA of the CDR3 is TGTGCCAGCAGCCAGGGGGAAAAACTGTTTTTT.